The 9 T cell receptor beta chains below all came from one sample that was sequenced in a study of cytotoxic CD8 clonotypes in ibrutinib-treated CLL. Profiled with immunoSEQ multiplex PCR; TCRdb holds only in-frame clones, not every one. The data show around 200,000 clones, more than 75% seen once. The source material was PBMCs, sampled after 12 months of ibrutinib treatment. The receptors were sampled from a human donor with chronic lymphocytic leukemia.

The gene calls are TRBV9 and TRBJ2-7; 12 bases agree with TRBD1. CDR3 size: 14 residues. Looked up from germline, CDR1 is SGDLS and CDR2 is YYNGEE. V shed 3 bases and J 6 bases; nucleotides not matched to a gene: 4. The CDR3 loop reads CASSGGQGAVEQYF. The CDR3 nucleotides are TGTGCCAGCAGCGGGGGACAGGGGGCCGTCGAGCAGTACTTC.

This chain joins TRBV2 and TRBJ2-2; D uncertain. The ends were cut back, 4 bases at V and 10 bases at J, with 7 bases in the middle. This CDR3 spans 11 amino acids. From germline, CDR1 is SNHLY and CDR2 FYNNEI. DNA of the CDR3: TGTGCCAGCAGTGGCAACGAGGAGCTGTTTTTT. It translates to CASSGNEELFF.

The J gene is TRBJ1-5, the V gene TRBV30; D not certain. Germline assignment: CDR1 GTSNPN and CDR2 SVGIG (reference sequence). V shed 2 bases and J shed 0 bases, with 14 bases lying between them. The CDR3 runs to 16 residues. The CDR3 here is CAWSPSREGSNQPQHF. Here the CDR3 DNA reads TGTGCCTGGAGTCCTAGCCGGGAAGGTAGCAATCAGCCCCAGCATTTT.

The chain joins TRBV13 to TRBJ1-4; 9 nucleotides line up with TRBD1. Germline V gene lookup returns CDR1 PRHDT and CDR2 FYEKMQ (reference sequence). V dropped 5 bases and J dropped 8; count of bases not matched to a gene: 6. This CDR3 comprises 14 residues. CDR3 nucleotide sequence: TGTGCCAGCAGCCTCGGACAGGGGCCGGAAAAACTGTTTTTT. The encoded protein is CASSLGQGPEKLFF.

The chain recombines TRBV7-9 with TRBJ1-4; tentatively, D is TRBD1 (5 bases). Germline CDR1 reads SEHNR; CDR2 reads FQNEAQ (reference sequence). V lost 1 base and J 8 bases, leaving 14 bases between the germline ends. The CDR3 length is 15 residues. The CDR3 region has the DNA TGTGCCAGCAGCTTAGGCGACAGTCCAAGGGAAAAACTGTTTTTT. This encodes CASSLGDSPREKLFF.

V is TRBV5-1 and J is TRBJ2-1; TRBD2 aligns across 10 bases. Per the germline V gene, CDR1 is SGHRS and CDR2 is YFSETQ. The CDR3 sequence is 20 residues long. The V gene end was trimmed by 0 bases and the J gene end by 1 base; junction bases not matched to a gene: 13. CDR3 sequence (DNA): TGCGCCAGCAGCTTGGAAGGGCTAGCGGGAGTCGGAAGGTCCTACAATGAGCAGTTCTTC. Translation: CASSLEGLAGVGRSYNEQFF.

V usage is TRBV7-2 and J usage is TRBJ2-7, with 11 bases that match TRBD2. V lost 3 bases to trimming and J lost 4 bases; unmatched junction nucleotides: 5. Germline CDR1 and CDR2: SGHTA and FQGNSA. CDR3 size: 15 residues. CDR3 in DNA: TGTGCCAGCAGCTTCCATTCTAGCGGGGGGTACGAGCAGTACTTC. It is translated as CASSFHSSGGYEQYF.

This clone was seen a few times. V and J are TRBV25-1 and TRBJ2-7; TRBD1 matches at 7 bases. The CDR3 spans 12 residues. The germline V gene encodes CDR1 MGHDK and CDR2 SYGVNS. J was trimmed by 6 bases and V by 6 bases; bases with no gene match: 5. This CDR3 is CASSPTGIEQYF. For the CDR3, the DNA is TGTGCCAGCAGCCCGACAGGGATCGAGCAGTACTTC.

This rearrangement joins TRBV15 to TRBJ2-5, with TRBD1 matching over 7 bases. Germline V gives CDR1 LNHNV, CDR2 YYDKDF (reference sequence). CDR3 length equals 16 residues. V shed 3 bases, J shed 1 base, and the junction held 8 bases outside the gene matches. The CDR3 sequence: CATSSLDRSRQETQYF. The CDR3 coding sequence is TGTGCCACCAGCAGTCTGGACAGGAGTCGCCAAGAGACCCAGTACTTC.